This TCR beta chain comes out of a study of molecular identifiers for immune sequencing clone quantification. Study context: With replicates, the RNA of around 20,000 or 100,000 naive CD8 cells was split five ways and four were sequenced.

Sorted cells numbering 20,000 to 1,000,000, with 10%, 30% or 50% RNA, yielded the naive CD8 libraries. One entry per CDR3 protein, called by TCRdb with MiXCR from the PCR reads. The table shows about 640,000 distinct CDR3 sequences, with nearly 20% occurring only once. This TCR derives from a human donor in good health. Some libraries in this study had Jurkat cell RNA spiked in. The sequenced sample consisted of naive CD8+ T cells from blood, with Jurkat cell RNA spiked in. Subset in this sample: FACS-sorted CD8+CD4-CCR7+CD45RA+ naive T cells.

CDR3 loop: CASSDSAGGPTDTQYF. The CDR3 DNA is TGCGCCAGCAGCGATTCGGCGGGGGGGCCGACAGATACGCAGTATTTT. This chain joins TRBV5-1 and TRBJ2-3; 9 nucleotides align to TRBD2. With 4 bases clipped from V and 3 bases from J, the junction kept 9 bases outside the gene matches. This CDR3 contains 16 residues. Germline V CDR1 and CDR2: SGHRS, YFSETQ.